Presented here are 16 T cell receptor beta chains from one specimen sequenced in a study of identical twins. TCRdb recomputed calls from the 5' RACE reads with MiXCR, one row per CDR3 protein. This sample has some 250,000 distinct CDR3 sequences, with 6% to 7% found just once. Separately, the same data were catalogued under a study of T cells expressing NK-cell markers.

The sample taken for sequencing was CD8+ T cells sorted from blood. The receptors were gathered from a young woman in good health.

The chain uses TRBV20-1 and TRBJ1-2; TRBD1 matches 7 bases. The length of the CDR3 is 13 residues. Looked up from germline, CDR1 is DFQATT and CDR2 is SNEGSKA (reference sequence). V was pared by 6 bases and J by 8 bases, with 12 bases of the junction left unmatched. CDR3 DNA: TGCAGTGCCCCAGAGACAGGGCCGATGGGCTACACCTTC. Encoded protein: CSAPETGPMGYTF.

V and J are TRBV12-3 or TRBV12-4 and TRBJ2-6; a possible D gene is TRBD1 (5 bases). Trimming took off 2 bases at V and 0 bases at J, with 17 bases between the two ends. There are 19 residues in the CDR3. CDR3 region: CASSLLWGPGYSGANVLTF. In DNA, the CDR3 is TGTGCCAGCAGTTTACTTTGGGGCCCCGGCTACTCTGGGGCCAACGTCCTGACTTTC.

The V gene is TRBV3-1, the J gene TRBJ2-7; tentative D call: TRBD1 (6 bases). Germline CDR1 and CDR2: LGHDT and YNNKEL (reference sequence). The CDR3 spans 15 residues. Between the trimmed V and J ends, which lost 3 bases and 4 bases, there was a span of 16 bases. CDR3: CASSQTPGDPYEQYF. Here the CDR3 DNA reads TGTGCCAGCAGCCAGACCCCAGGGGACCCTTACGAGCAGTACTTC.

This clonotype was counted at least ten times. The CDR3 here is CSAWKGGAETGELFF. As DNA, the CDR3 is TGCAGTGCTTGGAAGGGGGGGGCGGAGACCGGGGAGCTGTTTTTT. The J gene is TRBJ2-2, the V gene TRBV20-1; weak D call: TRBD2 (7 bases). This CDR3 region has 15 residues. Between the trimmed V and J ends, which lost 5 bases and 5 bases, there was a span of 18 bases. Looked up from germline, CDR1 is DFQATT and CDR2 is SNEGSKA (reference sequence).

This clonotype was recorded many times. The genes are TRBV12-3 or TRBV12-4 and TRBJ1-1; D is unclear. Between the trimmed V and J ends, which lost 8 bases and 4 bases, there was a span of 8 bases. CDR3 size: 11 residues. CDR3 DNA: TGTGCCAGCTCGATCGCCACTGAAGCTTTCTTT. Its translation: CASSIATEAFF.

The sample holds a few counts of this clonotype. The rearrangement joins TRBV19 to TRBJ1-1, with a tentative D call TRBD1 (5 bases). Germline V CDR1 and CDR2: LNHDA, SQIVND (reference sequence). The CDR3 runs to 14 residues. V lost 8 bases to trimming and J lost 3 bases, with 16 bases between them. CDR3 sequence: CASRGWEGDTEAFF. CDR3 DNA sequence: TGTGCCAGTCGTGGTTGGGAAGGGGACACTGAAGCTTTCTTT.

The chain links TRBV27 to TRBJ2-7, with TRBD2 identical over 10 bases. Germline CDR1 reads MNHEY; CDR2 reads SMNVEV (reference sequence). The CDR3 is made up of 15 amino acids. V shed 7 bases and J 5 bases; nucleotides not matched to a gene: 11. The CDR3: CASTTLASGSHEQYF. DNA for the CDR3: TGTGCCAGCACCACACTGGCTAGCGGGAGCCACGAGCAGTACTTC.

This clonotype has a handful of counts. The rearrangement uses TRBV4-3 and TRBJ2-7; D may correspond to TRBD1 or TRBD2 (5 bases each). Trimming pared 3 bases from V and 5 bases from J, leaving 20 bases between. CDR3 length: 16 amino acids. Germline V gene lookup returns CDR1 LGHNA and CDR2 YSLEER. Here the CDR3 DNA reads TGCGCCAGCAGCCACCGAACCGAAGGCAGGGACCACGAGCAGTACTTC. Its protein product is CASSHRTEGRDHEQYF.

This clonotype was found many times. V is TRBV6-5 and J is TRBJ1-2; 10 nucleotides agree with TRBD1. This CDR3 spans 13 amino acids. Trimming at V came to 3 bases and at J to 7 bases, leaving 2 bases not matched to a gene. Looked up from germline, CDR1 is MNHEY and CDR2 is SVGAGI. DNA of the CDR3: TGTGCCAGCAGTTATGGGGACAGGGGTGGCTACACCTTC. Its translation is CASSYGDRGGYTF.

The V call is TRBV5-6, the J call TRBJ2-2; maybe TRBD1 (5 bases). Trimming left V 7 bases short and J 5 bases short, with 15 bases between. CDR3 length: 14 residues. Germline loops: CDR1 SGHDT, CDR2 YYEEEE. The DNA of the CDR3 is TGTGCCAGCGATTGGGGCGCCGGGACCGGGGAGCTGTTTTTT. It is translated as CASDWGAGTGELFF.

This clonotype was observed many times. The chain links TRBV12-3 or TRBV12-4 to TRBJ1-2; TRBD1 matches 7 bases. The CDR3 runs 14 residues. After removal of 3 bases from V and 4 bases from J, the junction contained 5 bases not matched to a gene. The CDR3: CASSFGTVFYGYTF. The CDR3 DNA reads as TGTGCCAGCAGTTTCGGGACAGTGTTCTATGGCTACACCTTC.

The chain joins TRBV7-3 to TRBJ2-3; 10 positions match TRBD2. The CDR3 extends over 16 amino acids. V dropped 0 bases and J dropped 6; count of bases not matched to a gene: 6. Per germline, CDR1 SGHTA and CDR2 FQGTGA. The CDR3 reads CASSLTEAGGPDTQYF. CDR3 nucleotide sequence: TGTGCCAGCAGCTTAACTGAAGCGGGGGGGCCTGATACGCAGTATTTT.

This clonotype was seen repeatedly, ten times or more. CDR3 sequence: CSAIDRGADTQYF. The CDR3 coding sequence is TGCAGCGCCATTGACAGGGGAGCAGATACGCAGTATTTT. The genes are TRBV29-1 and TRBJ2-3; 8 positions agree with TRBD1. V gave up 7 bases and J gave up 4 bases; unmatched junction bases: 7. Germline V gene data show CDR1 as SQVTM and CDR2 as ANQGSEA. CDR3 length: 13 amino acids.

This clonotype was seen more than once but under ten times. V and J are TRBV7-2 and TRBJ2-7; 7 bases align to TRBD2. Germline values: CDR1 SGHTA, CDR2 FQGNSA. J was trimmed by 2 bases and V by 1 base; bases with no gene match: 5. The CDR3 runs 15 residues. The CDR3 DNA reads TGTGCCAGCAGCTTAGATCCGGGAGGAGCCTACGAGCAGTACTTC. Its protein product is CASSLDPGGAYEQYF. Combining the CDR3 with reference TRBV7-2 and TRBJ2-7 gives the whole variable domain GAGVSQSPSNKVTEKGKDVELRCDPISGHTALYWYRQSLGQGLEFLIYFQGNSAPDKSGLPSDRFSAERTGGSVSTLTIQRTQQEDSAVYLCASSLDPGGAYEQYFGPGTRLTVT.

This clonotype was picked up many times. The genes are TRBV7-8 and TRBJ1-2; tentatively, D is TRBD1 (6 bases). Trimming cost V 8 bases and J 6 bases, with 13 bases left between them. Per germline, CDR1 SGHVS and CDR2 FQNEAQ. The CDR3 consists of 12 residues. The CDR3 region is CASGTGAHGYTF. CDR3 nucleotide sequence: TGTGCCAGCGGTACGGGGGCTCATGGCTACACCTTC. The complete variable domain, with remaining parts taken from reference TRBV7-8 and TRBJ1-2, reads GAGVSQSPRYKVAKRGQDVALRCDPISGHVSLFWYQQALGQGPEFLTYFQNEAQLDKSGLPSDRFFAERPEGSVSTLKIQRTQQEDSAVYLCASGTGAHGYTFGSGTRLTVV.

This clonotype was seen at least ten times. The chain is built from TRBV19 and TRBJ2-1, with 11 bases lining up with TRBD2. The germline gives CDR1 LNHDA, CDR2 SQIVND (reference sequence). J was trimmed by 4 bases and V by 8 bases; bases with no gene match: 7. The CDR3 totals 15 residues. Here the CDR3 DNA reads TGTGCCAGTGGGGGATTAGCGGGGGGGTACAATGAGCAGTTCTTC. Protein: CASGGLAGGYNEQFF.